This T cell receptor (beta chain) was identified during a study of OX40 agonist ivuxolimab in advanced cancers. Findings and limits, study-wide: CD8+ T cells averaged more expanded clones than CD4+.

Turning to this clone: Its specificity is not known.

This CDR3 has 14 amino acids. V shed 6 bases, J shed 6 bases, and the junction held 9 bases outside the gene matches. Germline V gene lookup returns CDR1 MNHEY and CDR2 SVGAGI. Data came from immunoSEQ multiplex PCR; TCRdb stores just in-frame clones and leaves some out. This table has around 79,000 clones, 90% to 95% appearing once. This chain joins TRBV6-5 and TRBJ2-3; TRBD2 agrees at 7 bases. This specimen consisted of CD4+ or CD8+ T cells sorted from blood, obtained in a trial of the OX40 agonist ivuxolimab. The clonotype originates from an adult with an advanced solid tumor such as melanoma, head and neck, liver or kidney cancer. CDR3 amino acids: CASSRRLGGDTQYF. CDR3 DNA: TGTGCCAGCAGCCGACGGTTGGGGGGGGATACGCAGTATTTT.